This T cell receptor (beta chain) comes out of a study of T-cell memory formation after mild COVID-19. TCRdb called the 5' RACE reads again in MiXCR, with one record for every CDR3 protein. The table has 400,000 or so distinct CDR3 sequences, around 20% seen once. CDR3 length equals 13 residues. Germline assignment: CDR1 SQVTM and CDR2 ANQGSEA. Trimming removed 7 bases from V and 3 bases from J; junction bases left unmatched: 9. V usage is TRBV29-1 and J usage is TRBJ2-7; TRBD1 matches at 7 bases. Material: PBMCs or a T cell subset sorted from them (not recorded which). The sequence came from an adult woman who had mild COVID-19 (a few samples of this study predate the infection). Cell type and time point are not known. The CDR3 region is CSARTGLIYEQYF. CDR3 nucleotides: TGCAGCGCTCGGACAGGTCTGATCTACGAGCAGTACTTC.